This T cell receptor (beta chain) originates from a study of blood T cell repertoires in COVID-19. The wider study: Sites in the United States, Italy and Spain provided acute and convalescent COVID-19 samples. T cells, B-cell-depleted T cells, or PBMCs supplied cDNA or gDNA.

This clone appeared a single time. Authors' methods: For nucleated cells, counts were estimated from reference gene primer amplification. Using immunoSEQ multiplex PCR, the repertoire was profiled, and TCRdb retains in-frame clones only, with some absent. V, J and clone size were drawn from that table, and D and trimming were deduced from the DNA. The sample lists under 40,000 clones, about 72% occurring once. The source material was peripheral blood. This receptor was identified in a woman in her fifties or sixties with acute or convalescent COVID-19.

The CDR3: CAWSEGQGVWEKLFF. DNA for the CDR3: TGTGCCTGGAGTGAGGGACAGGGGGTATGGGAAAAACTGTTTTTT. The chain is built from TRBV30 and TRBJ1-4, with TRBD1 identical over 11 bases. The V gene's germline CDR1 is GTSNPN and CDR2 SVGIG (reference sequence). V was pared by 1 base and J by 8 bases, with 6 bases of the junction left unmatched. This CDR3 has 15 amino acids. Filled out from reference TRBV30 and TRBJ1-4, the complete variable domain reads SQTIHQWPATLVQPVGSPLSLECTVEGTSNPNLYWYRQAAGRGLQLLFYSVGIGQISSEVPQNLSASRPQDRQFILSSKKLLLSDSGFYLCAWSEGQGVWEKLFFGSGTQLSVL.